The 27 T cell receptor beta chains in this list originate from one sample, sequenced in a study of T-cell reconstitution after alpha-beta-depleted transplantation in children. Preparing the TCRbeta library involved the use of unique molecular identifiers. In TCRdb, the PCR reads were re-called with MiXCR into one record per CDR3 protein. In the table there are roughly 590,000 distinct CDR3 sequences, around a sixth of which are singletons. The sample consisted of PBMCs from the stem cell graft donor, taken from the stem cell graft. All receptors derive from a human donor who donated a stem cell graft to a child with acute myeloid leukemia.

In this sample, this clonotype turned up many times. Since no conserved phenylalanine or tryptophan closes the CDR3, a read error is the likely cause. The chain is built from TRBV12-3 or TRBV12-4 and TRBJ1-1; D unclear. V dropped 3 bases and J dropped 8 bases, with 7 bases sitting between them. CDR3 length: 11 residues. CDR3 loop: CASSLVSEAFS. As DNA, the CDR3 is TGTGCCAGCAGTTTGGTATCGGAAGCTTTCTCT.

The table lists this clonotype with a count of one. A clone one base away is much larger, so this may be a read error. The CDR3 is CRARGGAVLTEAFF. CDR3 DNA: TGCAGAGCTAGAGGGGGGGCGGTTTTGACTGAAGCTTTCTTT. The genes are TRBV20-1 and TRBJ1-1; a possible D gene is TRBD1 (6 bases). The CDR3 length is 14 residues. Looked up from germline, CDR1 is DFQATT and CDR2 is SNEGSKA (reference sequence).

This clonotype was recorded at least ten times. The rearrangement uses TRBV29-1 and TRBJ2-7; D gene uncertain. The V gene's germline CDR1 is SQVTM and CDR2 ANQGSEA. This CDR3 has 13 amino acids. The germline V and J ends were trimmed by 8 bases and 2 bases, with 16 bases remaining between them. For the CDR3, the DNA is TGCAGCATTCTTGATTTGGGGACCTACGAGCAGTACTTC. It specifies CSILDLGTYEQYF.

This clonotype has just a few counts. The chain employs TRBV6-5 and TRBJ2-3; D possibly corresponds to TRBD2 (7 bases). Looked up from germline, CDR1 is MNHEY and CDR2 is SVGAGI. Trimming left V 4 bases short and J 6 bases short, with 17 bases between. This CDR3 contains 15 residues. In DNA, the CDR3 is TGTGCCAGCAGTTTCCAGGGGAGGGGCGGGGATACGCAGTATTTT. It is translated as CASSFQGRGGDTQYF.

V usage is TRBV7-2 and J usage is TRBJ1-6; no clear D. CDR3 length equals 13 residues. Trimming left V 4 bases short and J 10 bases short, with 11 bases between. Germline CDR1 is SGHTA and CDR2 is FQGNSA. The CDR3 here is CASSWTVPSPLHF. The CDR3 DNA is TGTGCCAGCAGCTGGACCGTGCCGTCACCCCTCCACTTT.

This clonotype showed up just a few times. The J gene is TRBJ2-1, the V gene TRBV7-8; D possibly uses TRBD1 or TRBD2 (5 bases each). CDR3 length: 15 residues. Germline V CDR1 and CDR2: SGHVS, FQNEAQ. The ends were cut back, 7 bases at V and 5 bases at J, with 18 bases in the middle. Here the CDR3 DNA reads TGTGCCAGCACCATTAGATGGGGGAACCACAATGAGCAGTTCTTC. Translating it yields CASTIRWGNHNEQFF.

Many counts were recorded for this clonotype. The chain recombines TRBV10-3 with TRBJ2-7; 7 bases are a match to TRBD2. V gave up 4 bases and J gave up 2 bases; unmatched junction bases: 5. There are 14 residues in the CDR3. Germline V CDR1 and CDR2: ENHRY, SYGVKD. The CDR3: CAISGLAETYEQYF. The CDR3 nucleotides are TGTGCCATCAGTGGACTAGCCGAGACCTACGAGCAGTACTTC.

This clonotype has more than one count but fewer than ten. The CDR3 is CASSLKGAGKGEQYF. The CDR3 DNA reads as TGTGCCAGCAGTTTAAAAGGGGCAGGGAAGGGCGAGCAGTACTTC. The chain carries TRBV12-3 or TRBV12-4 and TRBJ2-7, with D perhaps TRBD1 (5 bases). The CDR3 length is 15 residues. Trimming took 2 bases from V and 6 from J, leaving 17 bases between them.

The genes are TRBV7-9 and TRBJ1-2; 7 bases fit TRBD1. The CDR3 has 14 residues. Germline values: CDR1 SEHNR, CDR2 FQNEAQ (reference sequence). V trimming: 6 bases; J trimming: 7 bases; junction bases outside the gene matches: 11. CDR3: CASSEGGGQAGYTF. CDR3 nucleotide sequence: TGTGCCAGCAGTGAGGGGGGCGGACAGGCTGGCTACACCTTC.

This clonotype was counted at least ten times. This chain joins TRBV18 and TRBJ2-2, with TRBD1 matching over 8 bases. Germline V gene data show CDR1 as KGHSH and CDR2 as LQKENI. J was trimmed by 5 bases and V by 3 bases; bases with no gene match: 5. This CDR3 has 15 amino acids. CDR3 amino acids: CASSPRGPETGELFF. CDR3 coding DNA: TGTGCCAGCTCACCCAGGGGGCCGGAGACCGGGGAGCTGTTTTTT.

The chain carries TRBV20-1 and TRBJ1-1, with D unclear. Trimming stripped 0 bases from V and 0 bases from J, with 14 bases between. The CDR3 totals 16 residues. CDR1 DFQATT and CDR2 SNEGSKA come from the germline V gene (reference sequence). The CDR3 nucleotides read TGCAGTGCTAGAGAGGCACGGAGGGTTATGAACACTGAAGCTTTCTTT. It is translated as CSAREARRVMNTEAFF.

This clonotype was seen repeatedly, ten times or more. V usage is TRBV4-3 and J usage is TRBJ2-2; TRBD1 aligns across 9 bases. The CDR3 is 14 amino acids. The junction had 5 bases not matched to a gene; V was cut back by 5 bases and J by 7 bases. CDR1 is LGHNA, CDR2 YSLEER, per germline. CDR3 in amino acids: CASSGRTGDGELFF. Here the CDR3 DNA reads TGCGCCAGCAGCGGGCGGACAGGGGACGGGGAGCTGTTTTTT.

The V and J genes are TRBV20-1 and TRBJ1-3; the D is unclear. V was pared by 0 bases and J by 3 bases, with 21 bases between. The CDR3 is 18 amino acids. Germline V gene lookup returns CDR1 DFQATT and CDR2 SNEGSKA (reference sequence). In nucleotides, the CDR3 is TGCAGTGCTAGAGATCGAAGCGGTTTGGGGATCAATGGAAACACCATATATTTT. This sequence encodes CSARDRSGLGINGNTIYF.

This clonotype has more than one count but fewer than ten. The gene calls are TRBV3-1 and TRBJ1-2; 10 nucleotides align to TRBD1. The CDR3 consists of 14 residues. Germline V gene lookup returns CDR1 LGHDT and CDR2 YNNKEL (reference sequence). Germline trimming cut 4 bases from V and 3 bases from J; bases unmatched to any gene: 2. In DNA, the CDR3 is TGTGCCAGCAGCCGACAGGGGGCCCACTATGGCTACACCTTC. Translating gives CASSRQGAHYGYTF.

Comments on this clonotype: A read error may explain this, as a much larger clone is one base away. The V and J genes are TRBV6-1 and TRBJ1-1; D is undetermined. CDR1 MNHNS and CDR2 SASEGT come from the germline V gene. CDR3 size: 12 residues. Trimming took 6 bases from V and 5 from J, leaving 10 bases between them. The DNA of the CDR3 is TGTGCCAGCAGCGCGCCGTGGACTGAAGCTTTCTTT. Amino acid sequence: CASSAPWTEAFF.

This clonotype was counted at least ten times. The chain links TRBV6-1 to TRBJ2-4; D uncertain. This CDR3 is 11 amino acids long. Trimming removed 6 bases at V and 11 bases at J, with 11 bases between. The germline gives CDR1 MNHNS, CDR2 SASEGT. CDR3 region: CASSPNSLQYF. The CDR3 coding sequence is TGTGCCAGCAGCCCGAACTCTCTTCAGTACTTC.

This clonotype was counted at least ten times. The chain uses TRBV15 and TRBJ2-7; D uncertain. The germline V gene has CDR1 LNHNV and CDR2 YYDKDF (reference sequence). The CDR3 is 13 amino acids. Deletions cut 0 bases from V and 3 bases from J, with 6 bases between. The CDR3 region has the DNA TGTGCCACCAGCAGAGATAAGGGCTACGAGCAGTACGTC. Translating it yields CATSRDKGYEQYV.

This clonotype was recorded many times. Here the CDR3 DNA reads TGCAGCGCCAAAGCCAGGGACAGTCAGCCCCAGCATTTT. This sequence encodes CSAKARDSQPQHF. J is TRBJ1-5 and V is TRBV29-1; TRBD1 aligns across 7 bases. There are 13 residues in the CDR3. J was trimmed by 6 bases and V by 7 bases; bases with no gene match: 9. Germline CDR1 SQVTM, CDR2 ANQGSEA. The full variable domain, in which reference TRBV29-1 and TRBJ1-5 provide the parts outside the CDR3, is SAVISQKPSRDICQRGTSLTIQCQVDSQVTMMFWYRQQPGQSLTLIATANQGSEATYESGFVIDKFPISRPNLTFSTLTVSNMSPEDSSIYLCSAKARDSQPQHFGDGTRLSIL.

A few counts support this clonotype. The CDR3 protein is CASSLDRATNQPQHF. The CDR3 DNA follows: TGTGCCAGCAGTTTAGACAGGGCTACCAATCAGCCCCAGCATTTT. V usage is TRBV27 and J usage is TRBJ1-5, with TRBD1 matching 7 bases. Germline V lookup: CDR1 MNHEY, CDR2 SMNVEV (reference sequence). CDR3 length: 15 amino acids. The V and J ends lost 2 bases and 3 bases, in that order; junction bases with no gene match: 4.

This chain joins TRBV11-2 and TRBJ2-7, with D hard to call. CDR3 size: 14 residues. V gave up 5 bases and J gave up 2 bases, with 13 bases separating them. Germline-derived CDR1 and CDR2 are SGHAT and FQNNGV. The CDR3 coding sequence is TGTGCCAGCAGCCCTCTTGCCAGCCCCTACGAGCAGTACGTC. As protein: CASSPLASPYEQYV.

A few counts support this clonotype. The J gene is TRBJ2-2, the V gene TRBV6-5; D gene unclear. Trimming shortened V by 0 bases and J by 5 bases, and 13 bases separated the two germline ends. From germline, CDR1 is MNHEY and CDR2 SVGAGI. There are 16 residues in the CDR3. The CDR3 spells CASSYSKGRSTGELFF. Here the CDR3 DNA reads TGTGCCAGCAGTTACTCGAAGGGTCGCTCGACCGGGGAGCTGTTTTTT.

V and J are TRBV5-1 and TRBJ2-1; TRBD2 agrees at 8 bases. Germline V gene lookup returns CDR1 SGHRS and CDR2 YFSETQ. This CDR3 has 15 residues. Losses at the gene ends were 3 bases for V and 8 bases for J; bases not matched to a gene: 10. CDR3 sequence reads: CASSSSGLASDEQFF. The CDR3 nucleotides read TGCGCCAGCAGCTCAAGCGGACTAGCCAGCGATGAGCAGTTCTTC. The whole variable domain, remainder taken from reference TRBV5-1 and TRBJ2-1, is KAGVTQTPRYLIKTRGQQVTLSCSPISGHRSVSWYQQTPGQGLQFLFEYFSETQRNKGNFPGRFSGRQFSNSRSEMNVSTLELGDSALYLCASSSSGLASDEQFFGPGTRLTVL.

There are many counts of this clonotype. This chain links TRBV13 with TRBJ1-5, with TRBD1 as a possible D gene (6 bases). The CDR3 is made up of 15 amino acids. Looked up from germline, CDR1 is PRHDT and CDR2 is FYEKMQ (reference sequence). With 5 bases removed from V and 5 bases from J, the gap between germline ends came to 16 bases. The DNA of the CDR3 is TGTGCCAGCAGCCTAAGGGGGACGGGACATCAGCCCCAGCATTTT. It is translated as CASSLRGTGHQPQHF.

This clonotype was recorded many times. The V gene is TRBV29-1, the J gene TRBJ2-3; D is possibly TRBD2 (7 bases). V lost 7 bases, J lost 2 bases, and 19 bases lay in between. CDR3 size: 15 residues. Germline lookup yields CDR1 SQVTM and CDR2 ANQGSEA. The CDR3 DNA reads TGCAGCGCCGGCGACGGGGGGCCCTACACAGATACGCAGTATTTT. It specifies CSAGDGGPYTDTQYF.

This clonotype has a count of ten or more. The V and J genes are TRBV20-1 and TRBJ2-3; no reliable D call. The CDR3 is 12 amino acids. Germline values: CDR1 DFQATT, CDR2 SNEGSKA (reference sequence). V shed 1 base and J shed 5 bases, with 7 bases lying between them. The CDR3 loop is CSARVNGDTQYF. The CDR3 DNA follows: TGCAGTGCTAGAGTGAATGGAGATACGCAGTATTTT.

The CDR3 region has the DNA TGTGCCAGCAGCCAAGGGACGGTATTCCAAGAGACCCAGTACTTC. Encoded protein: CASSQGTVFQETQYF. The rearrangement uses TRBV7-2 and TRBJ2-5; D possibly uses TRBD1 or TRBD2 (5 bases each). CDR1 and CDR2 from the germline V gene are SGHTA and FQGNSA. The CDR3 extends over 15 amino acids. V lost 5 bases to trimming and J lost 1 base, with 14 bases between them.

This clonotype showed up just a few times. The J gene is TRBJ2-1, the V gene TRBV6-5; either TRBD1 or TRBD2 may fit D (5 bases each). Trimming stripped 2 bases from V and 7 bases from J, with 15 bases between. CDR3 length: 15 residues. The germline V gene has CDR1 MNHEY and CDR2 SVGAGI. In DNA form, the CDR3 reads TGTGCCAGCAGTTACGAGGGGACGGAATCTAATGAGCAGTTCTTC. Residues: CASSYEGTESNEQFF.